Each of the 24 T cell receptor beta chains below was sequenced from the same sample in a study of blood T cells in healthy people across ages. The authors ran a second PCR of roughly 6 to 12 cycles using a sample-barcoded 5' primer and a J-beta primer mix. TCRdb reprocessed the 5' RACE reads with MiXCR, giving one entry per CDR3 protein. The repertoire includes 450,000 to 700,000 distinct CDR3 sequences, 25% to 30% of them detected once, and about a fifth sits in the top ten. The sequenced sample was blood. The receptors were sampled from a woman between 70 and 85 years old in good health.

This clonotype showed up just a few times. V gene TRBV20-1 combines with J gene TRBJ2-3; 9 bases fit TRBD2. This CDR3 has 16 amino acids. Germline V gene lookup returns CDR1 DFQATT and CDR2 SNEGSKA (reference sequence). J gave up 2 bases and V 1 base, and 7 bases lay outside the gene matches. The CDR3 DNA reads TGCAGTGCTAGAGCCTGGGCTAGCGGGACCACAGATACGCAGTATTTT. Amino acid sequence: CSARAWASGTTDTQYF.

V gene TRBV6-1 combines with J gene TRBJ2-3; 9 positions match TRBD2. The CDR3 runs 15 residues. From germline, CDR1 is MNHNS and CDR2 SASEGT. V was clipped by 1 base and J by 7 bases; unmatched bases: 6. CDR3 nucleotides: TGTGCCAGCAGTGAAGGGTCTAGCGGGGTATATACGCAGTATTTT. It is translated as CASSEGSSGVYTQYF.

This clonotype was detected a few times. The V gene is TRBV7-2, the J gene TRBJ2-5; 13 bases align to TRBD2. The CDR3 has 16 residues. CDR1 is SGHTA, CDR2 FQGNSA, per germline. Trimming at V came to 2 bases and at J to 7 bases, leaving 7 bases not matched to a gene. The CDR3 bases are TGTGCCAGCAGCTTACTCCCTACTAGCGGGGGGGTGACCCAGTACTTC. Its protein is CASSLLPTSGGVTQYF.

V is TRBV7-2 and J is TRBJ2-3; tentative D call: TRBD1 (7 bases). The CDR3 covers 16 residues. V was pared by 1 base and J by 4 bases, with 15 bases between. Germline V gene data show CDR1 as SGHTA and CDR2 as FQGNSA. The CDR3 DNA reads as TGTGCCAGCAGCTTAGGGAGGGGGCGTTCTGCAGATACGCAGTATTTT. Translation: CASSLGRGRSADTQYF.

The gene calls are TRBV30 and TRBJ1-4; D ambiguous. V was trimmed by 3 bases and J by 3 bases, leaving 17 bases between them. The CDR3 has 16 amino acids. Germline V gene lookup returns CDR1 GTSNPN and CDR2 SVGIG (reference sequence). The CDR3 sequence: CAWSPDRATANEKLFF. The CDR3 DNA reads as TGTGCCTGGAGCCCTGATAGGGCCACAGCTAATGAAAAACTGTTTTTT. Filled out from reference TRBV30 and TRBJ1-4, the complete variable domain reads SQTIHQWPATLVQPVGSPLSLECTVEGTSNPNLYWYRQAAGRGLQLLFYSVGIGQISSEVPQNLSASRPQDRQFILSSKKLLLSDSGFYLCAWSPDRATANEKLFFGSGTQLSVL.

This clonotype was observed a few times. The J gene is TRBJ2-5, the V gene TRBV20-1; 10 nucleotides align to TRBD2. The closer fit of TRBJ2-1 to the DNA end suggests the J call may be wrong. Germline V gene lookup returns CDR1 DFQATT and CDR2 SNEGSKA (reference sequence). The CDR3 is 13 amino acids. The CDR3 protein is CSASGGGPYEQFF. DNA of the CDR3: TGCAGTGCCAGCGGGGGGGGGCCGTATGAGCAGTTCTTC.

The table lists this clonotype with many counts. The chain recombines TRBV7-9 with TRBJ2-3; the match to TRBD2 covers 7 bases. This CDR3 is built from 15 residues. CDR1 and CDR2 (germline): SEHNR, FQNEAQ (reference sequence). V gave up 2 bases and J gave up 0 bases; unmatched junction bases: 2. CDR3 nucleotides: TGTGCCAGCAGCTTAAGACTAGCAAGCACAGATACGCAGTATTTT. It encodes CASSLRLASTDTQYF.

The genes are TRBV5-1 and TRBJ2-5; 12 bases fit TRBD1. CDR1 is SGHRS and CDR2 is YFSETQ in the germline V gene. V dropped 3 bases and J dropped 2; count of bases not matched to a gene: 5. The CDR3 totals 16 residues. The CDR3 loop is CASSWGTGGLQETQYF. Written as DNA, the CDR3 is TGCGCCAGCAGCTGGGGGACAGGGGGCCTACAAGAGACCCAGTACTTC.

This clonotype was detected a few times. This rearrangement joins TRBV5-1 to TRBJ2-4; TRBD2 agrees at 11 bases. J lost 6 bases, V lost 4 bases, and 3 bases had no gene match. The CDR3 spans 14 residues. Germline V gene data show CDR1 as SGHRS and CDR2 as YFSETQ. CDR3 DNA sequence: TGCGCCAGCAGCCCGACTAGCGGGGTAAACATTCAGTACTTC. This encodes CASSPTSGVNIQYF.

This clonotype turned up a few times. This rearrangement joins TRBV12-3 or TRBV12-4 to TRBJ2-5, with D unclear. The J call may be incorrect, as the DNA end agrees better with TRBJ2-1. The CDR3 runs to 15 residues. CDR3 sequence (DNA): TGTGCCAGCAGTTTTGTTTCTCATGAGGACAATGAGCAGTTCTTC. Translating it yields CASSFVSHEDNEQFF.

This clonotype was counted a few times. Germline is not matched at one junction end, which may reflect a read error. The chain couples TRBV20-1 to TRBJ1-2, with no clear D. The CDR3 spans 10 residues. Germline V gene sequence: CDR1 DFQATT, CDR2 SNEGSKA (reference sequence). The CDR3 sequence: CSAREYGYTF. As DNA, the CDR3 is TGCAGTGCTCGAGAGTATGGCTACACCTTC.

The V gene is TRBV5-1, the J gene TRBJ1-1; perhaps TRBD1 as D (5 bases). Germline V gene data show CDR1 as SGHRS and CDR2 as YFSETQ. Trimming stripped 3 bases from V and 4 bases from J, with 16 bases between. The length of the CDR3 is 15 residues. The CDR3 loop reads CASSSTTLTGTEAFF. CDR3 nucleotide sequence: TGCGCCAGCAGCTCGACTACCCTAACAGGCACTGAAGCTTTCTTT.

V gene TRBV9 combines with J gene TRBJ2-5; 7 bases fit TRBD2. With 0 bases clipped from V and 5 bases from J, the junction kept 1 base outside the gene matches. Germline V gives CDR1 SGDLS, CDR2 YYNGEE. CDR3 size: 13 residues. The CDR3 region has the DNA TGTGCCAGCAGCGTAGGGGAGGGGGAGACCCAGTACTTC. This gives the protein CASSVGEGETQYF.

The rearrangement joins TRBV2 to TRBJ2-5, with 10 nucleotides matching TRBD1. Germline CDR1 is SNHLY and CDR2 is FYNNEI. After removal of 6 bases from V and 3 bases from J, the junction contained 4 bases not matched to a gene. The CDR3 consists of 14 residues. The CDR3 bases are TGTGCCAGCAGGGCCGGGACAGGGGAAGAGACCCAGTACTTC. Its translation: CASRAGTGEETQYF.

This clonotype was found a few times. This chain joins TRBV4-3 and TRBJ2-3, with 10 nucleotides matching TRBD2. The CDR3 length is 17 residues. Germline values: CDR1 LGHNA, CDR2 YSLEER. The V and J ends lost 3 bases and 0 bases, in that order; junction bases with no gene match: 6. The CDR3 reads CASSQARTSGSTDTQYF. As DNA, the CDR3 is TGCGCCAGCAGCCAGGCCAGGACTAGCGGAAGCACAGATACGCAGTATTTT.

This clonotype was seen a few times. The V and J genes are TRBV10-3 and TRBJ2-1, with 7 positions matching TRBD2. CDR1 is ENHRY and CDR2 is SYGVKD in the germline V gene. V dropped 10 bases and J dropped 4; count of bases not matched to a gene: 13. This CDR3 has 15 residues. The CDR3, as DNA: TGTGCCACCTTTCCCAATCCGGGGGGATACAATGAGCAGTTCTTC. Translating it yields CATFPNPGGYNEQFF.

This clonotype was seen a few times. V and J are TRBV3-1 and TRBJ2-5; the D call may be TRBD1 or TRBD2 (5 bases each). The last part of the DNA fits TRBJ2-1 better; the J call may be wrong. Germline CDR1 is LGHDT and CDR2 is YNNKEL (reference sequence). The CDR3 consists of 11 residues. As DNA, the CDR3 is TGTGCCAGCAGCCTCCGGGACGTGCAGTTCTTC. Encoded protein: CASSLRDVQFF.

The rearrangement links TRBV12-3 or TRBV12-4 to TRBJ2-1; 7 nucleotides align to TRBD1. The CDR3 has 14 amino acids. The junction had 5 bases not matched to a gene; V was cut back by 7 bases and J by 2 bases. CDR3 in amino acids: CASTRQGTYNEQFF. CDR3 sequence (DNA): TGTGCCAGCACTCGACAGGGTACCTACAATGAGCAGTTCTTC.

This clonotype was found a few times. The rearrangement joins TRBV11-3 to TRBJ1-1; D remains unclear. The germline V and J ends were trimmed by 1 base and 0 bases, with 12 bases remaining between them. The CDR3 length is 16 residues. Per germline, CDR1 SGHNT and CDR2 YENEEA. The CDR3 DNA sequence: TGTGCCAGCAGCTTAGCGAGGGCCTCTATGAACACTGAAGCTTTCTTT. It specifies CASSLARASMNTEAFF.

This chain links TRBV19 with TRBJ2-5; D might be TRBD2 (5 bases). V was shortened by 3 bases and J by 3 bases, with 8 bases between the two germline ends. The CDR3 is 13 residues long. The germline CDR1 and CDR2 sequences are LNHDA and SQIVND (reference sequence). The CDR3 here is CASSIAREETQYF. The CDR3 DNA reads as TGTGCCAGTAGTATTGCGCGGGAAGAGACCCAGTACTTC.

The rearrangement links TRBV5-1 to TRBJ2-2; TRBD2 matches at 8 bases. Per the germline V gene, CDR1 is SGHRS and CDR2 is YFSETQ. With 4 bases clipped from V and 4 bases from J, the junction kept 6 bases outside the gene matches. The CDR3 has 15 amino acids. For the CDR3, the DNA is TGCGCCAGCAGCCAAACTAGCGGATCCACCGGGGAGCTGTTTTTT. This gives the protein CASSQTSGSTGELFF.

This CDR3 reads CASSENTGFGSYNEQFF. The CDR3 DNA sequence: TGTGCCAGCAGTGAAAATACAGGGTTCGGGTCCTACAATGAGCAGTTCTTC. This chain links TRBV28 with TRBJ2-1, with D perhaps TRBD1 (6 bases). Germline V lookup: CDR1 MDHEN, CDR2 SYDVKM. Between the trimmed V and J ends, which lost 5 bases and 1 base, there was a span of 18 bases. This CDR3 is 17 amino acids long. Using reference TRBV28 and TRBJ2-1 for the parts outside the CDR3, the full variable domain is DVKVTQSSRYLVKRTGEKVFLECVQDMDHENMFWYRQDPGLGLRLIYFSYDVKMKEKGDIPEGYSVSREKKERFSLILESASTNQTSMYLCASSENTGFGSYNEQFFGPGTRLTVL.

This chain joins TRBV10-3 and TRBJ1-6; a weak D match, TRBD1 (5 bases). The CDR3 covers 15 residues. Trimming left V 7 bases short and J 2 bases short, with 12 bases between. Germline loops: CDR1 ENHRY, CDR2 SYGVKD. The CDR3 protein is CAIKPAGPYNSPLHF. CDR3 in DNA: TGTGCCATCAAACCGGCGGGGCCCTATAATTCACCCCTCCACTTT.

The gene calls are TRBV20-1 and TRBJ1-1; no clear D. V lost 4 bases, J lost 1 base, and 4 bases lay in between. Germline CDR1 reads DFQATT; CDR2 reads SNEGSKA (reference sequence). The CDR3 length is 11 residues. CDR3 residues: CSATRNTEAFF. The DNA for the CDR3 is TGCAGTGCTACAAGGAACACTGAAGCTTTCTTT.